A selection of T cell receptor beta chains follows, all from one sample in a study of blood T cell repertoires in COVID-19. Method: immunoSEQ multiplex PCR; TCRdb's copy keeps in-frame clones and lacks some. The sample shows about 290,000 clones, around 85% of them seen only once. Sequenced: peripheral blood. The source of these receptors is a woman between 50 and 59 years old with active or convalescent COVID-19. Each CDR3 is given with its conserved first and last residue. D genes are given only for firm matches. Clone size appears in some rows only: once, few, many, or a class for an expanded clone.

d_call: TRBD2; v_call: TRBV2; j_call: TRBJ2-5; clone_size: NA; cdr3_aa: CASSALGAGGQETQYF; cdr3_nt: TGTGCCAGCAGTGCCCTTGGGGCGGGAGGGCAAGAGACCCAGTACTTC
d_call: TRBD1; v_call: TRBV23-1; j_call: TRBJ2-7; clone_size: NA; cdr3_aa: CASSHPGQGAAEQYF; cdr3_nt: TGCGCCAGCAGTCACCCCGGACAGGGGGCAGCCGAGCAGTACTTC
d_call: TRBD1; v_call: TRBV28; j_call: TRBJ1-5; clone_size: NA; cdr3_aa: CASSLPLYRGLNQPQHF; cdr3_nt: TGTGCCAGCAGTTTACCACTTTACAGGGGTCTGAATCAGCCCCAGCATTTT
d_call: NA; v_call: TRBV21-1; j_call: TRBJ1-5; clone_size: NA; cdr3_aa: CASSMDRGLQPQHF; cdr3_nt: TGTGCCAGCAGCATGGACAGGGGGCTTCAGCCCCAGCATTTT
d_call: NA; v_call: TRBV27; j_call: TRBJ2-7; clone_size: few; cdr3_aa: CASSLRPADQQYF; cdr3_nt: TGTGCCAGCAGTTTACGTCCAGCGGACCAGCAGTACTTC
d_call: TRBD1; v_call: TRBV19; j_call: TRBJ1-2; clone_size: NA; cdr3_aa: CASSIDREAGYTF; cdr3_nt: TGTGCCAGTAGTATCGACAGGGAGGCTGGCTACACCTTC
d_call: NA; v_call: TRBV18; j_call: TRBJ1-5; clone_size: NA; cdr3_aa: CASSRDNNQPQHF; cdr3_nt: TGTGCCAGCTCTAGGGACAACAATCAGCCCCAGCATTTT
d_call: NA; v_call: TRBV7-8; j_call: TRBJ2-6; clone_size: NA; cdr3_aa: CASSLEAGSGANVLTF; cdr3_nt: TGTGCCAGCAGCTTAGAGGCGGGTTCTGGGGCCAACGTCCTGACTTTC
d_call: NA; v_call: TRBV5-6; j_call: TRBJ1-2; clone_size: few; cdr3_aa: CASSGGVRNYGYTF; cdr3_nt: TGTGCCAGCAGCGGTGGAGTCCGGAACTATGGCTACACCTTC
d_call: NA; v_call: TRBV19; j_call: TRBJ1-6; clone_size: once; cdr3_aa: CASSMGRGNSPLHF; cdr3_nt: TGTGCCAGTAGTATGGGCAGGGGTAATTCACCCCTCCACTTT
d_call: NA; v_call: TRBV3-1/TRBV3-2; j_call: TRBJ2-1; clone_size: NA; cdr3_aa: CASSPASGDNEQFF; cdr3_nt: TGTGCCAGCAGCCCAGCCTCAGGCGACAATGAGCAGTTCTTC
d_call: TRBD2; v_call: TRBV10-3; j_call: TRBJ2-7; clone_size: NA; cdr3_aa: CAISESRVSGSSYEQYF; cdr3_nt: TGTGCCATCAGTGAGTCTAGGGTCAGCGGGAGCTCCTACGAGCAGTACTTC
d_call: TRBD2; v_call: TRBV5-1; j_call: TRBJ2-2; clone_size: NA; cdr3_aa: CASSFSGSETGELFF; cdr3_nt: TGCGCCAGCAGTTTTAGCGGGAGTGAAACCGGGGAGCTGTTTTTT
d_call: TRBD2; v_call: TRBV2; j_call: TRBJ2-1; clone_size: NA; cdr3_aa: CASSEYGGRATEQFF; cdr3_nt: TGTGCCAGCAGTGAGTACGGCGGGAGGGCCACGGAGCAGTTCTTC
d_call: TRBD2; v_call: TRBV3-1/TRBV3-2; j_call: TRBJ2-2; clone_size: NA; cdr3_aa: CASSHYSGRPVIGELFF; cdr3_nt: TGTGCCAGCAGCCATTATAGCGGGAGGCCGGTGATCGGGGAGCTGTTTTTT
d_call: TRBD2; v_call: TRBV5-6; j_call: TRBJ2-3; clone_size: few; cdr3_aa: CASTRMGRGATDTQYF; cdr3_nt: TGTGCCAGCACCCGGATGGGGCGGGGGGCGACAGATACGCAGTATTTT
d_call: NA; v_call: TRBV7-8; j_call: TRBJ1-3; clone_size: NA; cdr3_aa: CASSPTSGNTIYF; cdr3_nt: TGTGCCAGCAGCCCAACTTCCGGAAACACCATATATTTT
d_call: NA; v_call: TRBV19; j_call: TRBJ2-5; clone_size: NA; cdr3_aa: CASSMGARGSETQYF; cdr3_nt: TGTGCCAGTAGTATGGGGGCCCGGGGAAGTGAGACCCAGTACTTC